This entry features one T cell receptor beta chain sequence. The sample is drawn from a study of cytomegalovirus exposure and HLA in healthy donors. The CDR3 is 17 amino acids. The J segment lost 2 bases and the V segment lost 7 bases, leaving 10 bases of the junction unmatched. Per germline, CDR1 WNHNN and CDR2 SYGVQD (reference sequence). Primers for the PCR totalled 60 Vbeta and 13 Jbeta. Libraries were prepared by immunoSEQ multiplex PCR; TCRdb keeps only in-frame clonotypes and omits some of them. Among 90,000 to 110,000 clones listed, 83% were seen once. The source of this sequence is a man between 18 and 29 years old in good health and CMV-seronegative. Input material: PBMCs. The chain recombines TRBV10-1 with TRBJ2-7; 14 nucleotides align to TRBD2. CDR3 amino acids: CASTPGGTSGSTYEQYF. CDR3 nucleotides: TGCGCCAGCACCCCGGGGGGGACTAGCGGGAGCACCTACGAGCAGTACTTC.